The 13 T cell receptor beta chains below were found in one sample sequenced in a study of blood T cell repertoires in COVID-19. Only in-frame clones appear in the TCRdb table, and some are missing; sequencing was by immunoSEQ multiplex PCR. The table lists 200,000 to 250,000 clones, about 85% of them singletons. The sequencing sample was made of PBMCs or T cells enriched from blood (not recorded which). The receptor set was obtained from a woman in her twenties or thirties who had recovered from COVID-19.

The rearrangement joins TRBV4-1 to TRBJ2-4, with 12 nucleotides matching TRBD2. There are 19 residues in the CDR3. CDR1 is MGHRA and CDR2 is YSYEKL in the germline V gene. Trimming at V came to 4 bases and at J to 1 base, leaving 11 bases not matched to a gene. The CDR3 DNA reads as TGCGCCAGCAGCCTCCGACTAGCGGGGGCCTCGTGGGCCAAAAACATTCAGTACTTC. It encodes CASSLRLAGASWAKNIQYF.

The V call is TRBV3-1 (or the pseudogene TRBV3-2), the J call TRBJ1-3, with TRBD1 matching 7 bases. This CDR3 has 14 amino acids. Germline values: CDR1 LGHDT, CDR2 YNNKEL (reference sequence). After removal of 3 bases from V and 1 base from J, the junction contained 0 bases not matched to a gene. The CDR3 loop reads CASSQGQSGNTIYF. The CDR3 DNA reads TGTGCCAGCAGCCAGGGACAGTCTGGAAACACCATATATTTT.

The CDR3 spells CASNHDPGPAPSGANVLTF. The CDR3 nucleotides are TGTGCCAGCAACCATGACCCGGGTCCCGCGCCCTCTGGGGCCAACGTCCTGACTTTC. The chain has TRBV27 and TRBJ2-6; no clear D gene. Deletions cut 7 bases from V and 0 bases from J, with 22 bases between. Germline lookup yields CDR1 MNHEY and CDR2 SMNVEV (reference sequence). The CDR3 is made up of 19 amino acids.

The chain has TRBV12-3 or TRBV12-4 and TRBJ1-2; a weak D match, TRBD1 (6 bases). The CDR3 extends over 12 amino acids. Trimming left V 6 bases short and J 7 bases short, with 12 bases between. CDR3 coding DNA: TGTGCCAGCAGCCTAGGGGGGGGTGGCTACACCTTC. Its protein is CASSLGGGGYTF.

The chain has TRBV7-6 and TRBJ2-2; maybe TRBD2 (6 bases). Germline V CDR1 and CDR2: SGHVS, FNYEAQ. Trimming shortened V by 3 bases and J by 4 bases, and 12 bases separated the two germline ends. The CDR3 totals 15 residues. In DNA form, the CDR3 reads TGTGCCAGCAGCTTTGGGGTGGGAGGCACCGGGGAGCTGTTTTTT. It codes for CASSFGVGGTGELFF. Based on the CDR3 plus reference TRBV7-6 and TRBJ2-2, the full variable domain is GAGVSQSPRYKVTKRGQDVALRCDPISGHVSLYWYRQALGQGPEFLTYFNYEAQQDKSGLPNDRFSAERPEGSISTLTIQRTEQRDSAMYRCASSFGVGGTGELFFGEGSRLTVL.

The V gene is TRBV19, the J gene TRBJ1-1; a possible D gene is TRBD1 (5 bases). V was trimmed by 3 bases and J by 4 bases, leaving 12 bases between them. Germline CDR1 is LNHDA and CDR2 is SQIVND (reference sequence). CDR3 length equals 14 residues. CDR3 sequence (DNA): TGTGCCAGTAGTATCCAGGGTATCGGCACTGAAGCTTTCTTT. This sequence encodes CASSIQGIGTEAFF.

The V gene is TRBV29-1, the J gene TRBJ2-2; tentative D call: TRBD1 (5 bases). Trimming left V 4 bases short and J 6 bases short, with 15 bases between. The germline CDR1 and CDR2 sequences are SQVTM and ANQGSEA. The CDR3 totals 14 residues. CDR3 in DNA: TGCAGCGTTGGCTACCAGGGTGTCGCCGGGGAGCTGTTTTTT. This sequence encodes CSVGYQGVAGELFF.

V usage is TRBV19 and J usage is TRBJ1-2; 8 nucleotides match TRBD1. There are 11 residues in the CDR3. With V trimmed by 11 bases and J by 6 bases, 5 bases remained unmatched. Germline V gene sequence: CDR1 LNHDA, CDR2 SQIVND (reference sequence). CDR3 coding DNA: TGTGCCGGAAGACAGGGGAATGGCTACACCTTC. Residues: CAGRQGNGYTF. Using reference TRBV19 and TRBJ1-2 for the parts outside the CDR3, the full variable domain is DGGITQSPKYLFRKEGQNVTLSCEQNLNHDAMYWYRQDPGQGLRLIYYSQIVNDFQKGDIAEGYSVSREKKESFPLTVTSAQKNPTAFYLCAGRQGNGYTFGSGTRLTVV.

The J gene is TRBJ2-3, the V gene TRBV4-2, with TRBD2 identical over 11 bases. J was trimmed by 2 bases and V by 6 bases; bases with no gene match: 10. Germline lookup yields CDR1 LGHNA and CDR2 YNFKEQ. The CDR3 has 17 residues. CDR3 sequence reads: CASSPGLAAIYTDTQYF. The CDR3 bases are TGTGCCAGCAGTCCGGGACTAGCGGCGATATACACAGATACGCAGTATTTT.

This sequence joins TRBV6-5 and TRBJ1-6, with D unresolved. The germline V and J ends were trimmed by 3 bases and 6 bases, with 12 bases remaining between them. CDR1 is MNHEY and CDR2 is SVGAGI in the germline V gene. The CDR3 consists of 15 residues. CDR3 in amino acids: CASSYTNTANSPLHF. CDR3 bases: TGTGCCAGCAGTTATACCAATACAGCTAATTCACCCCTCCACTTT.

The rearrangement links TRBV18 to TRBJ2-4; unclear D gene. V lost 2 bases, J lost 8 bases, and 7 bases lay in between. Germline V CDR1 and CDR2: KGHSH, LQKENI. The CDR3 runs to 12 residues. CDR3: CASSPTRDIQYF. CDR3 coding DNA: TGTGCCAGCTCACCAACCCGGGACATTCAGTACTTC.

This sequence joins TRBV6-5 and TRBJ1-1; 9 positions agree with TRBD1. Germline V gene sequence: CDR1 MNHEY, CDR2 SVGAGI. There are 14 residues in the CDR3. V gave up 7 bases and J gave up 4 bases; unmatched junction bases: 7. The CDR3 region is CASTKGDRVTEAFF. The CDR3 DNA sequence: TGTGCCAGCACCAAGGGGGACAGGGTCACTGAAGCTTTCTTT.

This chain joins TRBV13 and TRBJ1-2; D perhaps matches TRBD1 (5 bases). The CDR3 is made up of 14 amino acids. With 8 bases removed from V and 2 bases from J, the gap between germline ends came to 15 bases. Germline CDR1 reads PRHDT; CDR2 reads FYEKMQ (reference sequence). The CDR3 region has the DNA TGTGCCAGCTTGGCCCAGGGCAAAAACTATGGCTACACCTTC. Its protein product is CASLAQGKNYGYTF.